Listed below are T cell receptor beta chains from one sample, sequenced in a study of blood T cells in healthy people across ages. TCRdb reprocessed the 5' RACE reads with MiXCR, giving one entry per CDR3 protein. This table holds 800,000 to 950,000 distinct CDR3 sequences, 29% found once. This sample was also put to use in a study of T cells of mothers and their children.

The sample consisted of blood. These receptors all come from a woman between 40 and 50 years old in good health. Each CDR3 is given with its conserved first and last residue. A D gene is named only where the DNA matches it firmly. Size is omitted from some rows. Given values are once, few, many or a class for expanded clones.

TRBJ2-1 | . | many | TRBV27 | TGTGCCAGCAGTCTCGAGGTGCGGGGATACAATGAGCAGTTCTTC | CASSLEVRGYNEQFF
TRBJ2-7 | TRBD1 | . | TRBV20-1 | TGCAGTGCTAGTGTGTGGACAGGGTCGTACGAGCAGTACTTC | CSASVWTGSYEQYF
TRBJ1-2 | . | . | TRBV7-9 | TGCGCCAGCAGCTCAGTCTCGGTGGAACCTAACTATGGCTACACCTTC | CASSSVSVEPNYGYTF
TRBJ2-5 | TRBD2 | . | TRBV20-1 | TGCAGTGCTAGAGATAGGCTAGCGGGGGCCCTAGAGACCCAGTACTTC | CSARDRLAGALETQYF
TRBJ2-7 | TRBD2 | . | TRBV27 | TGTGCCAGCACTGAGGTGGGAGGGGTGTCCTGCAATGAGCAGTACTTC | CASTEVGGVSCNEQYF
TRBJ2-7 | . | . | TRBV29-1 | TGCAGCCATCAGGGATTAGGCTACGAGCAGTACTTC | CSHQGLGYEQYF
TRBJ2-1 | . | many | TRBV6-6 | TGTGCCAGCAGTTACGGACAGGGAGGGTCCAATGAGCAGTTCTTC | CASSYGQGGSNEQFF
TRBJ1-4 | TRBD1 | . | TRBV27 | TGTGCCAGCAGTTTTTCAACAGGGGGAGAAAAACTGTTTTTT | CASSFSTGGEKLFF
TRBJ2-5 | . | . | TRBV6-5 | TGTGCCAGCAGTTACTCGAATGTGGGGAGCAAGACCCAGTACTTC | CASSYSNVGSKTQYF
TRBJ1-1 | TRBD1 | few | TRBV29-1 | TGCAGCGTTGAGAACCCGGGACAGGCGAACACTGAAGCTTTCTTT | CSVENPGQANTEAFF
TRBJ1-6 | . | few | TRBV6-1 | TGTGCCAGCAGAGTTTCCAGCTCCTATAATTCACTCCTCCACTTT | CASRVSSSYNSLLHF
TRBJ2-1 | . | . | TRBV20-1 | TGCAGTGCTAGGTCCCAGCCCCCCTACAATAAGCAGTTCTTC | CSARSQPPYNKQFF
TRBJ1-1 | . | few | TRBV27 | TGTGCCAGCAGCTTGAGAAGGGGGACTGAAGCTTTCTTT | CASSLRRGTEAFF
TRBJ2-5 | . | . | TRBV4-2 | TGTGCCAGCAGCCGCCGGGAAGGCAGAGCTGGGGCTTGGGAGACCCAGTACTTC | CASSRREGRAGAWETQYF
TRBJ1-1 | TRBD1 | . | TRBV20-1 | TGCAGTGCTAGAGATCCAGGGGGTACCCACACTGAAGCTTTCTTT | CSARDPGGTHTEAFF
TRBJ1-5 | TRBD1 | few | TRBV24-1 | TGTGCCACCTCACGGGCAGGGGGCGAACAGCCCCAGCATTTT | CATSRAGGEQPQHF
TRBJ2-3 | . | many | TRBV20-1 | TGCAGTGCTCCCGAACGCAACATTGGCCCAGATACGCAGTATTTT | CSAPERNIGPDTQYF
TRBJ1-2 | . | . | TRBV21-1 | TGTGCCAGCAGCAACACAGGGACCTATGGCTACACCTTC | CASSNTGTYGYTF
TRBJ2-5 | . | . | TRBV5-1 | TGCGCCAGCAGCTCTGACCCCGCAACGGAGACCCAGTACTTC | CASSSDPATETQYF
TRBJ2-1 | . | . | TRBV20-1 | TGCAGTGCCCGAGGCGGGGCTGAGTACAATGAGCAGTTCTTC | CSARGGAEYNEQFF
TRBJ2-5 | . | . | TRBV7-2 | TGTGCCAGCAGCACTCACGGGACATTGGGGGAGACCCAGTACTTC | CASSTHGTLGETQYF
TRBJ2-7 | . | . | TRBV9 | TGTGCCAGCAGCGCCGGACAGTCTAGCTCCTACGAGCAGTACTTC | CASSAGQSSSYEQYF
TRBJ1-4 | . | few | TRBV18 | TGTGCCAGCTCACCACCTATGGTTGAAAAACTGTTTTTT | CASSPPMVEKLFF
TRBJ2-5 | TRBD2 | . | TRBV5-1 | TGCGCCAGCAGCTTGGGGACTAGCCTCCAAGAGACCCAGTACTTC | CASSLGTSLQETQYF
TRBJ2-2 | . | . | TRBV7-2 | TGTGCCAGCAGCTTAGCCAGCAGGGCACGGAACACCGGGGAGCTGTTTTTT | CASSLASRARNTGELFF
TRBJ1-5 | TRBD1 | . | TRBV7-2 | TGTGCCAGCAGCCAGACAGGGGGAGGACAGCCCCAGCATTTT | CASSQTGGGQPQHF
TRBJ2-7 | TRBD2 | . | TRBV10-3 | TGTGCCATCAGTGACTCAACTAGCGGGAGCTCCTACGAGCAGTACTTC | CAISDSTSGSSYEQYF
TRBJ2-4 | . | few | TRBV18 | TGTGCCAGCTCCCCAAGGCGGCAGGGCCTTTCGAGGGGAAACATTCAGTACTTC | CASSPRRQGLSRGNIQYF
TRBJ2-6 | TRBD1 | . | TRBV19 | TGTGCCAGTAGGGATCTCGGGACAGGCCACTCTGGGGCCAACGTCCTGACTTTC | CASRDLGTGHSGANVLTF
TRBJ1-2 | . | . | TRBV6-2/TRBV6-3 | TGTGCCAGCAGTTACTCGATTTCACGTAGCACCAACTATGGCTACACCTTC | CASSYSISRSTNYGYTF
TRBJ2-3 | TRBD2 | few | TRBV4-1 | TGCGCCAGCAGCCAAGAGCCTAGCGGGTACACAGATACGCAGTATTTT | CASSQEPSGYTDTQYF
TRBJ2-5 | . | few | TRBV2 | TGTGCCAGCAGTGAAGAGGGTTTGGGTTCCCAGTACTTC | CASSEEGLGSQYF
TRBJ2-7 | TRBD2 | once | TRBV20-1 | TGCAGTGCCCACCGTGGGCGGGGGACCTCCTACGAGCAGTACTTC | CSAHRGRGTSYEQYF
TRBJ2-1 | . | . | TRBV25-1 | TGTGCCAGCAGTGAAGATCTCCAAGGGAATGAGCAGTTCTTC | CASSEDLQGNEQFF
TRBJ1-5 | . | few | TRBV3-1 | TGTGCCAGCAGCCAAGGGGTGATAAGCAATCAGCCCCAGCATTTT | CASSQGVISNQPQHF
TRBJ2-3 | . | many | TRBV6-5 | TGTGCCAGCAGTACGACAGGGAGGGCGCAGTATTTT | CASSTTGRAQYF
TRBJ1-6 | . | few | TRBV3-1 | TGTGCCAGCAGCCAAGACCCAACAAATTCACCCCTCCACTTT | CASSQDPTNSPLHF
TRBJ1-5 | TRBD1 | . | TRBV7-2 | TGTGCCAGCAGCCCGGGACAGGGGGAGCCCCAGCATTTT | CASSPGQGEPQHF